The 11 T cell receptor delta chains reported below all come from one sample, sequenced in a study of gamma-delta chains in newborns, infants, children. TCRdb reprocessed the reads using CATT. The data contain approximately 4,000 delta-chain clones, more than 3% of them seen just once; the ten biggest clones take up roughly 12%. The sample comprised blood. Receptors originate from a child who was a newborn, infant or young child, either healthy, febrile or measles-vaccinated (not recorded which).

By share, this clone counts as large. This sequence joins TRDV2 and TRDJ2, with 11 bases fitting TRDD3. Germline loops: CDR1 GEAIGNYY, CDR2 EKD. This CDR3 has 16 amino acids. The V and J ends lost 2 bases and 1 base, in that order; junction bases with no gene match: 2. The CDR3 is CACDILGDILTAQLFF. The CDR3 coding sequence is TGTGCCTGTGACATACTGGGGGATATTTTGACAGCACAACTCTTCTTT.

Comments on this clone: Translating this DNA gives a protein that differs at residue 13 from the TCRdb one, which belongs to a much larger clone; a read error is likely, and the protein shown is this translation. The V call is TRDV2, the J call TRDJ3; 10 bases line up with TRDD3. Looked up from germline, CDR1 is GEAIGNYY and CDR2 is EKD. CDR3 length: 20 amino acids. The CDR3 nucleotides read TGTGCCTGTGACACCTACTGGGGGATCCGAAGCTCCAGGGACACCCGACAGATGTTTTTC. Protein sequence: CACDTYWGIRSSRDTRQMFF.

As for this clone: A far bigger clonotype differs at one base, so this is likely a read error. Other nucleotide sequences in the sample specify the same CDR3. The chain employs TRDV2 and TRDJ1, with 7 nucleotides matching TRDD3. The CDR3 contains 13 residues. The V gene's germline CDR1 is GEAIGNYY and CDR2 EKD. Here the CDR3 DNA reads TGTGCCTGCGACACCTGGGGGACCGATAAACTCATCTTT. Protein product: CACDTWGTDKLIF.

This clone was seen only a few times. A much larger clone differs by one base, so this may be a read error. The rearrangement joins TRDV2 to TRDJ3, with D perhaps matching TRDD3 (6 bases). The CDR3 length is 17 residues. Germline V gene sequence: CDR1 GEAIGNYY, CDR2 EKD. This chain's CDR3 is CACDLTGPSWDTRQIFF. CDR3 bases: TGTGCCTGTGACCTTACTGGGCCCTCCTGGGACACCCGACAGATTTTTTTC.

This clone has more than one count but fewer than ten. TCRdb's protein, taken from a much larger clone, differs from this DNA's translation at residue 9, likely owing to a read error; the protein displayed comes from the DNA. The V gene is TRDV2, the J gene TRDJ3; 10 bases line up with TRDD3. CDR1 and CDR2 from the germline V gene are GEAIGNYY and EKD. The CDR3 totals 18 residues. V shed 3 bases and J 5 bases; nucleotides not matched to a gene: 9. The CDR3: CACDVLGDAARDTRQMFF. The CDR3, as DNA: TGTGCCTGTGACGTACTGGGGGATGCGGCCCGGGACACCCGACAGATGTTTTTC.

This clone occurred a few times. TCRdb shows a much larger clone's protein in place of this DNA's translation, and the two differ at residue 3, likely through a read error; the protein shown is translated from the DNA. In DNA form, the CDR3 reads TGTGCCCGTGACACCTGGGGAGAGAGCTCCTGGGACACCCGACAGATGTTTTTC. Residues: CARDTWGESSWDTRQMFF. The chain is built from TRDV2 and TRDJ3, with a weak D call TRDD3 (6 bases). Germline CDR1 reads GEAIGNYY; CDR2 reads EKD. The CDR3 length is 18 residues.

This clone was seen only a few times. TCRdb's protein, taken from a much larger clone, differs from this DNA's translation at residue 11, likely owing to a read error; the protein displayed comes from the DNA. This chain connects TRDV1 to TRDJ1; 8 nucleotides line up with TRDD3. V lost 0 bases and J lost 2; bases outside the gene matches: 11. Germline V gene data show CDR1 as TSWWSYY and CDR2 as QGS. CDR3 length: 18 residues. CDR3 sequence (DNA): TGTGCTCTTGGGGAACTTCCTACGTGGGGGATGGAGACCGATAAACTCATCTTT. This codes for CALGELPTWGMETDKLIF.

Note on this clone: A much larger clonotype is one base distant, so this may be a read error. Different DNA sequences within this sample yield the same CDR3. This chain connects TRDV2 to TRDJ3; 11 nucleotides align to TRDD3. CDR1 and CDR2 from the germline V gene are GEAIGNYY and EKD. The CDR3 sequence is 19 residues long. The CDR3 region is CACDALLGDSSWDTRQMFF. The CDR3 DNA reads as TGCGCCTGTGACGCCTTACTGGGGGATAGCTCCTGGGACACCCGACAGATGTTTTTC.

This clone ranks as large (0.1 to 1%). This same CDR3 is encoded by further DNA sequences in the sample. The chain recombines TRDV2 with TRDJ2; the match to TRDD3 covers 8 bases. This CDR3 spans 14 amino acids. Germline-derived CDR1 and CDR2 are GEAIGNYY and EKD. V dropped 4 bases and J dropped 5; count of bases not matched to a gene: 5. The CDR3 sequence is CACDTGGQTAQLFF. CDR3 DNA sequence: TGTGCCTGTGATACTGGGGGTCAAACAGCACAACTCTTCTTT.

A note on this clone: TCRdb attributes to this sequence the protein of a much larger clone, which differs from the DNA translation at residue 11; a read error is likely, and the protein displayed is translated from the DNA. This sequence joins TRDV2 and TRDJ2, with a weak D call TRDD3 (6 bases). From germline, CDR1 is GEAIGNYY and CDR2 EKD. There are 16 residues in the CDR3. The CDR3 spells CACDTVGAFLAAQLFF. The CDR3 DNA reads TGTGCCTGTGACACCGTGGGGGCCTTTTTGGCAGCACAACTCTTCTTT.

This clone is medium-sized by share. This chain connects TRDV2 to TRDJ3; TRDD3 agrees at 11 bases. CDR1 is GEAIGNYY and CDR2 is EKD in the germline V gene. The CDR3 runs to 22 residues. With V trimmed by 0 bases and J by 0 bases, 12 bases remained unmatched. For the CDR3, the DNA is TGTGCCTGTGACACCGGAGGGTCTGGGGGATACCCTCTCTCCTGGGACACCCGACAGATGTTTTTC. It specifies CACDTGGSGGYPLSWDTRQMFF.